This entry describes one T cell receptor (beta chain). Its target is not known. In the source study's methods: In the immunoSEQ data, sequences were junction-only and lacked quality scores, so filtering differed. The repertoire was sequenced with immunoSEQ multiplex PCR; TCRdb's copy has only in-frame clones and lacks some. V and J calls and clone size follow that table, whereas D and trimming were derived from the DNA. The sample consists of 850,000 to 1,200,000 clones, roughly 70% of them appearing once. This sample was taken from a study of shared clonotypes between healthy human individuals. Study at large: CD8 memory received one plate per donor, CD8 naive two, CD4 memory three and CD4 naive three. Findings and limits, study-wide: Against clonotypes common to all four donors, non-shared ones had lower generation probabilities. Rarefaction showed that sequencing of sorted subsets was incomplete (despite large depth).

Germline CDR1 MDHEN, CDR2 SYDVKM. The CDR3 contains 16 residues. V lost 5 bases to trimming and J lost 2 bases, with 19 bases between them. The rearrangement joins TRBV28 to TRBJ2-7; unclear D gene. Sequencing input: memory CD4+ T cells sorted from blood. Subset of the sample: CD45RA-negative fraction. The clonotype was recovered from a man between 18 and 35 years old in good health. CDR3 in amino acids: CASSPPGPNHPYEQYF. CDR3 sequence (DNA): TGTGCCAGCAGTCCCCCCGGACCCAATCATCCCTACGAGCAGTACTTC.